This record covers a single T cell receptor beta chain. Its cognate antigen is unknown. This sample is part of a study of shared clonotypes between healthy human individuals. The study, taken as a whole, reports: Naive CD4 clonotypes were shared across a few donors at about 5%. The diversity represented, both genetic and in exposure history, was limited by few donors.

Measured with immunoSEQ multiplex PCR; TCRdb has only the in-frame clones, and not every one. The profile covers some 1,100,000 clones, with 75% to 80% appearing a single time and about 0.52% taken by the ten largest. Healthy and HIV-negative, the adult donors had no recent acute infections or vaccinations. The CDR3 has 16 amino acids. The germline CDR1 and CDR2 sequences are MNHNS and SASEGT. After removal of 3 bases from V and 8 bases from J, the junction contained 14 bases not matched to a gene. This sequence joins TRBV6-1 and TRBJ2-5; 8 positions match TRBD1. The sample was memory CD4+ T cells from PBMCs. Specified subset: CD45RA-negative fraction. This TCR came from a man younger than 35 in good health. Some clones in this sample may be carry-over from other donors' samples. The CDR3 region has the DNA TGTGCCAGCAGTGACTATCAGGGGGCAACGTGGAAAACCCAGTACTTC. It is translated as CASSDYQGATWKTQYF.